These 17 T cell receptor beta chains originate from one sample sequenced in a study of T-cell reconstitution after alpha-beta-depleted transplantation in children. A TCRbeta library incorporating unique molecular identifiers was prepared. TCRdb reanalysed the PCR reads using MiXCR and keeps one entry per CDR3 protein. In the table there are 600,000 to 800,000 distinct CDR3 sequences, about an eighth of which are singletons. The specimen comprised PBMCs, sampled before TCRalphabeta/CD19-depleted stem cell transplant. The receptors stem from a girl between 2 and 10 years old with congenital amegakaryocytic thrombocytopenia, due to receive a stem cell transplant.

The chain uses TRBV4-2 and TRBJ2-1, with a tentative D call TRBD2 (6 bases). The ends were cut back, 1 base at V and 0 bases at J, with 10 bases in the middle. This CDR3 spans 16 amino acids. Germline-derived CDR1 and CDR2 are LGHNA and YNFKEQ. This CDR3 is CASSQGGTYSYNEQFF. The DNA of the CDR3 is TGTGCCAGCAGCCAAGGGGGGACTTACTCCTACAATGAGCAGTTCTTC.

This clonotype was counted only a few times. The gene calls are TRBV20-1 and TRBJ2-1; D gene ambiguous. The V gene's germline CDR1 is DFQATT and CDR2 SNEGSKA (reference sequence). V shed 3 bases and J shed 4 bases, with 13 bases lying between them. This CDR3 has 14 residues. In DNA form, the CDR3 reads TGCAGTGCTAGGCGGTACAGAACTTACAATGAGCAGTTCTTC. It is translated as CSARRYRTYNEQFF.

Many counts were recorded for this clonotype. The chain links TRBV9 to TRBJ2-1, with 8 bases identical to TRBD2. This CDR3 is built from 16 residues. Germline V CDR1 and CDR2: SGDLS, YYNGEE. Unmatched junction bases numbered 10, after V lost 1 base and J lost 7 bases. CDR3 bases: TGTGCCAGCAGCGTAACAGGTGGGACTAGTGTAAATGAGCAGTTCTTC. Protein: CASSVTGGTSVNEQFF. Full variable domain (rest looked up from reference TRBV9 and TRBJ2-1): DSGVTQTPKHLITATGQRVTLRCSPRSGDLSVYWYQQSLDQGLQFLIQYYNGEERAKGNILERFSAQQFPDLHSELNLSSLELGDSALYFCASSVTGGTSVNEQFFGPGTRLTVL.

The chain uses TRBV20-1 and TRBJ2-7; D is possibly TRBD2 (5 bases). This CDR3 spans 13 amino acids. Germline assignment: CDR1 DFQATT and CDR2 SNEGSKA (reference sequence). Written as DNA, the CDR3 is TGCGGGGTAAGGAGGCCCGCGGCCTACGAGCAGTACTTC. Its translation: CGVRRPAAYEQYF.

In this sample, this clonotype turned up many times. The chain couples TRBV20-1 to TRBJ2-3, with D possibly called TRBD1 or TRBD2 (7 bases each). CDR1 is DFQATT, CDR2 SNEGSKA, per germline (reference sequence). The CDR3 extends over 16 amino acids. V lost 6 bases to trimming and J lost 2 bases, with 21 bases between them. CDR3 residues: CSANPRGEGATDTQYF. The CDR3, as DNA: TGCAGTGCGAACCCCCGGGGGGAGGGGGCCACAGATACGCAGTATTTT.

The chain carries TRBV7-9 and TRBJ1-2, with D uncertain. The CDR3 is 12 amino acids. V was cut by 3 bases and J by 7 bases, with 9 bases left in between. Germline CDR1 is SEHNR and CDR2 is FQNEAQ (reference sequence). For the CDR3, the DNA is TGTGCCAGCAGCTTCAGGACGCTTGGCTACACCTTC. It is translated as CASSFRTLGYTF.

Of note for this clonotype: One end of the junction is discordant with germline, which a read error may explain. V usage is TRBV27 and J usage is TRBJ2-5, with 7 bases lining up with TRBD1. This CDR3 is 14 amino acids long. Looked up from germline, CDR1 is MNHEY and CDR2 is SMNVEV (reference sequence). The CDR3: CASSLQGEEETQCF. CDR3 bases: TGTGCCAGCAGTTTGCAGGGGGAAGAAGAGACCCAGTGCTTC.

This clonotype was seen a few times. The chain recombines TRBV5-1 with TRBJ2-7; TRBD1 agrees at 7 bases. V lost 0 bases, J lost 4 bases, and 13 bases stayed unmatched. CDR3 length: 17 residues. Germline CDR1 is SGHRS and CDR2 is YFSETQ. This CDR3 is CASSLGHTGVKQYEQYF. For the CDR3, the DNA is TGCGCCAGCAGCTTGGGGCACACAGGGGTGAAACAGTACGAGCAGTACTTC.

About this clonotype: One junction end disagrees with the germline gene, perhaps due to a read error. The chain has TRBV29-1 and TRBJ2-2, with 9 bases matching TRBD1. Germline V gene sequence: CDR1 SQVTM, CDR2 ANQGSEA. This CDR3 is built from 17 residues. The CDR3 bases are TGCAGCGCTGAACTTGGGTTGGACAGGGGAAATACCGGGGAGCTGTTTTTT. This sequence encodes CSAELGLDRGNTGELFF.

This clonotype was picked up a small number of times. This rearrangement joins TRBV29-1 to TRBJ2-7, with TRBD1 identical over 7 bases. The CDR3 spans 14 residues. V was pared by 6 bases and J by 2 bases, with 10 bases of the junction left unmatched. CDR1 is SQVTM and CDR2 is ANQGSEA in the germline V gene. The CDR3 nucleotides are TGCAGCGTAGAGTATGGGACAGAGACCTACGAGCAGTACTTC. It encodes CSVEYGTETYEQYF.

On this clonotype: One end of the junction varies from germline; a read error may be responsible. The chain combines TRBV11-2 with TRBJ2-5, with D perhaps matching TRBD1 (6 bases). Per germline, CDR1 SGHAT and CDR2 FQNNGV. The CDR3 runs to 15 residues. The CDR3 nucleotides are TGTGCCAGCAGTCTTTCGCCTGGGGGCCAAGAGACCCGGTACTTC. This translates into CASSLSPGGQETRYF.

This clonotype was counted at least ten times. The chain recombines TRBV20-1 with TRBJ2-1; D not certain. Trimming removed 6 bases from V and 3 bases from J, with 3 bases in between. This CDR3 has 10 residues. Germline lookup yields CDR1 DFQATT and CDR2 SNEGSKA (reference sequence). CDR3 nucleotide sequence: TGCAGTGCAAACTACAATGAGCAGTTCTTC. Its translation: CSANYNEQFF.

This clonotype has at least ten counts. V is TRBV4-1 and J is TRBJ1-3; a possible D gene is TRBD1 (6 bases). V lost 4 bases to trimming and J lost 9 bases, with 22 bases between them. CDR1 and CDR2 from the germline V gene are MGHRA and YSYEKL. This CDR3 is built from 16 residues. The CDR3 DNA follows: TGCGCCAGCAGCCCTGGTATGCGGGGGCGGAGAGGCACCATATATTTT. It is translated as CASSPGMRGRRGTIYF.

This clonotype was detected only a few times. V gene TRBV6-1 combines with J gene TRBJ2-3; 7 nucleotides line up with TRBD2. The CDR3 loop spans 18 amino acids. Germline V gene data show CDR1 as MNHNS and CDR2 as SASEGT. With 6 bases clipped from V and 3 bases from J, the junction kept 18 bases outside the gene matches. This CDR3 is CASSPHSGSSWGTDTQYF. The CDR3 region has the DNA TGTGCCAGCAGCCCTCATAGCGGGTCCTCCTGGGGGACAGATACGCAGTATTTT.

This clonotype was found many times. This chain connects TRBV20-1 to TRBJ1-1; 7 positions match TRBD1. CDR1 is DFQATT, CDR2 SNEGSKA, per germline (reference sequence). Trimming cost V 1 base and J 0 bases; bases outside gene matches: 5. The CDR3 has 15 amino acids. This CDR3 is CSARATTGLNTEAFF. In nucleotides, the CDR3 is TGCAGTGCTAGAGCAACGACAGGGTTGAACACTGAAGCTTTCTTT.

The chain combines TRBV20-1 with TRBJ2-1, with D unclear. Germline assignment: CDR1 DFQATT and CDR2 SNEGSKA (reference sequence). V lost 3 bases, J lost 6 bases, and 15 bases lay in between. CDR3 length: 14 amino acids. In DNA form, the CDR3 reads TGCAGTGCTAGGTTCGGTGTTCCCCCCAATGAGCAGTTCTTC. It is translated as CSARFGVPPNEQFF.

This clonotype was observed many times. The V and J genes are TRBV5-1 and TRBJ2-1; 14 bases line up with TRBD2. The CDR3 runs to 17 residues. The germline CDR1 and CDR2 sequences are SGHRS and YFSETQ. The V gene end was trimmed by 4 bases and the J gene end by 1 base; junction bases not matched to a gene: 4. CDR3 sequence reads: CASSPGLAGGSYNEQFF. In DNA form, the CDR3 reads TGCGCCAGCAGCCCCGGACTAGCGGGAGGATCCTACAATGAGCAGTTCTTC.